Listed below are T cell receptor beta chains from one sample, sequenced in a study of T-cell memory formation after mild COVID-19. One entry per CDR3 protein, called by TCRdb with MiXCR from the 5' RACE reads. The data hold around 340,000 distinct CDR3 sequences, with about a sixth observed a single time. The sample was PBMCs or a T cell subset sorted from them (not recorded which). The receptor set was obtained from a man aged 18 to 29 who had mild COVID-19 (a few samples of this study predate the infection). Cell type and time point are not known. CDR3s include the opening cysteine and the closing phenylalanine or tryptophan. A D gene is named only where the DNA matches it firmly. Only part of the rows carry a size: once, few, many, or a class if the clone is expanded.

TRBV29-1	NA	few	TRBJ2-2	TGCAGCGTTGAAGCAGGACGGGGGTCTTGGACCGGGGAGCTGTTTTTT	CSVEAGRGSWTGELFF
TRBV7-9	NA	few	TRBJ1-2	TGTGCCAGCAGCCCCATTACAGAAAACTATGGCTACACCTTC	CASSPITENYGYTF
TRBV12-3/TRBV12-4	TRBD1	NA	TRBJ1-6	TGTGCCAGCAGACCTTCCGACAGGGGGCATTCACCCCTCCACTTT	CASRPSDRGHSPLHF
TRBV12-3/TRBV12-4	TRBD1	few	TRBJ1-1	TGTGCCAGCAGGACAGAACAGGGGCGGAACACTGAAGCTTTCTTT	CASRTEQGRNTEAFF
TRBV19	NA	many	TRBJ2-4	TGTGCCAGTAGTTCCGGCCCTCCGGGAGCCATTCAGTACTTC	CASSSGPPGAIQYF
TRBV7-2	NA	NA	TRBJ2-7	TGTGCCAGCAACGAAGGAGCGGGTGTTTCCTACGAGCAGTACTTC	CASNEGAGVSYEQYF
TRBV9	TRBD1	NA	TRBJ2-5	TGTGCCAGCAGCGTAGGGGGACAGAATAATGGGGAGACCCAGTACTTC	CASSVGGQNNGETQYF
TRBV28	TRBD1	NA	TRBJ2-3	TGTGCCAGCAGTTTCCAGGGGGATAGGACAGATACGCAGTATTTT	CASSFQGDRTDTQYF
TRBV6-6	TRBD2	few	TRBJ2-3	TGTGCCAGCAGTAAAAACCTCCGGGCCGGGGGGGGCGATACGCAGTATTTT	CASSKNLRAGGGDTQYF
TRBV5-1	NA	NA	TRBJ1-1	TGCGCCAGCAACTGGGGGGGTCCGAACACTGAAGCTTTCTTT	CASNWGGPNTEAFF
TRBV20-1	TRBD2	many	TRBJ2-1	TGCAGTGCTAGAGATTGGAGCGGGGGCGACAATGAGCAGTTCTTC	CSARDWSGGDNEQFF
TRBV7-6	TRBD1	NA	TRBJ2-5	TGTGCCAGCAGCTTAGAATGGGACAGGGGGCGAGAGACCCAGTACTTC	CASSLEWDRGRETQYF
TRBV7-6	NA	NA	TRBJ1-1	TGTGCCAGCAGCTTAGCAGCCGGGGAGATCACTGAAGCTTTCTTT	CASSLAAGEITEAFF
TRBV4-1	NA	NA	TRBJ2-1	TGCGCCAGCAGCCACATCCGGACTGAAAACGGGGTCGGTGAGCAGTTCTTC	CASSHIRTENGVGEQFF
TRBV25-1	NA	few	TRBJ2-3	TGTGCCAGACCTGGACTGGATACGCAGTATTTT	CARPGLDTQYF
TRBV9	TRBD1	NA	TRBJ2-7	TGTGCCAGCAGCGCGGGGGGACAGGGAGTCTACGAGCAGTACTTC	CASSAGGQGVYEQYF
TRBV7-8	TRBD1	NA	TRBJ2-7	TGTGCCAGCAGCTTAGGGGGACCGGGACAGGGGGAGCAGTACTTC	CASSLGGPGQGEQYF
TRBV19	TRBD1	few	TRBJ2-1	TGTGCCAGTAGTAATACAGGGGTGCATGAGCAGTTCTTC	CASSNTGVHEQFF
TRBV6-1	NA	few	TRBJ1-5	TGTGCCAGCAGTGACACGGGAAGCAATCAGCCCCAGCATTTT	CASSDTGSNQPQHF
TRBV28	NA	few	TRBJ1-2	TGTGCCATTCTAGATGGACAGAATGGCTACACCTTC	CAILDGQNGYTF
TRBV2	TRBD2	NA	TRBJ2-1	TGTGCCAGCAGGGATAGCGGGGGAGTCTTCAATGAGCAGTTCTTC	CASRDSGGVFNEQFF
TRBV6-2/TRBV6-3	NA	few	TRBJ2-2	TGTGCCAGCAGTCTGTTAGGGCGAGGAGGGGATACCACCGGGGAGCTGTTTTTT	CASSLLGRGGDTTGELFF
TRBV12-3/TRBV12-4	TRBD2	NA	TRBJ2-5	TGTGCCAGCAGTTTAGTCAGGGTCGGCGGGGGACCCCAAGAGACCCAGTACTTC	CASSLVRVGGGPQETQYF
TRBV5-1	NA	many	TRBJ2-5	TGCGCCAGCAGCTCTGGCGGCGGACAAGAGACCCAGTACTTC	CASSSGGGQETQYF
TRBV15	NA	NA	TRBJ2-5	TGTGCCACCCGAAAGCTCCCGGAGACCCAGTACTTC	CATRKLPETQYF
TRBV6-6	NA	NA	TRBJ2-6	TGTGCCAGCAGTTACGAAAGGACCTCGGGAACCTCTGGGGCCAACGTCCTGACTTTC	CASSYERTSGTSGANVLTF
TRBV29-1	TRBD2	NA	TRBJ2-3	TGCAGCGCCGAGAGGACCGGGAGGGTCCACGGTACGCAGTATTTT	CSAERTGRVHGTQYF
TRBV6-2/TRBV6-3	NA	NA	TRBJ1-2	TGTGCCAGCAGTTACCGGGTAGGAAACTATGGCTACACCTTC	CASSYRVGNYGYTF
TRBV6-2/TRBV6-3	NA	few	TRBJ2-1	TGTGCCACCCATTCCTGGACCAACTACAATGAGCAGTTCTTC	CATHSWTNYNEQFF
TRBV5-6	TRBD2	few	TRBJ2-1	TGTGCCAGCAGGGACCGCACTAGCGGGGGATACAATGAGCAGTTCTTC	CASRDRTSGGYNEQFF
TRBV4-1	TRBD2	few	TRBJ2-1	TGCGCCAGCGGATTAAGCGGGGGAGCGAACAATGAGCAGTTCTTC	CASGLSGGANNEQFF